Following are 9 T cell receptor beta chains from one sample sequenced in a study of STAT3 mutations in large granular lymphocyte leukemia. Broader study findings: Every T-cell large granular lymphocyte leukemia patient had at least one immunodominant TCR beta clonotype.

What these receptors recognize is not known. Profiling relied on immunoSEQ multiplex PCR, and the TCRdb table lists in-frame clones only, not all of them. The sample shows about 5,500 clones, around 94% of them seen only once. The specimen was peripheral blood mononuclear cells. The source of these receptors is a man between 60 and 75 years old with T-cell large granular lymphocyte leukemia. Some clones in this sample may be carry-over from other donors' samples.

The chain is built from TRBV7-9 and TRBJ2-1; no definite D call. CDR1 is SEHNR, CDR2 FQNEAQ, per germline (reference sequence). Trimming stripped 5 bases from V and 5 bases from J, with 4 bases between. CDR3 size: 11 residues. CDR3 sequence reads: CASSVNNEQFF. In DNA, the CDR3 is TGTGCCAGCAGCGTGAACAATGAGCAGTTCTTC.

The CDR3, as DNA: TGTGCCAGCAGTTCGGGACGACAGGGAGGGCGGGAAAAACTGTTTTTT. The encoded protein is CASSSGRQGGREKLFF. The chain uses TRBV27 and TRBJ1-4; 7 nucleotides match TRBD1. This CDR3 region has 16 residues. Germline-derived CDR1 and CDR2 are MNHEY and SMNVEV (reference sequence). J gave up 8 bases and V 4 bases, and 13 bases lay outside the gene matches.

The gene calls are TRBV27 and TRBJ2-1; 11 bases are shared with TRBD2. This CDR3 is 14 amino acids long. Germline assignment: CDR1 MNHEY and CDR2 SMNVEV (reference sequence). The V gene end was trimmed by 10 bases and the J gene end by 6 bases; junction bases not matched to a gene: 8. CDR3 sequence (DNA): TGTGCCACGACTTGGACTAGCGGGTCCAATGAGCAGTTCTTC. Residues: CATTWTSGSNEQFF.

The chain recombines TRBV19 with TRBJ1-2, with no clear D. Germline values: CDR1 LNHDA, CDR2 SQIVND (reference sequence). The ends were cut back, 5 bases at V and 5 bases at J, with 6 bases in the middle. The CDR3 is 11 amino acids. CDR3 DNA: TGTGCCAGTAGTGATCGTTATGGCTACACCTTC. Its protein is CASSDRYGYTF.

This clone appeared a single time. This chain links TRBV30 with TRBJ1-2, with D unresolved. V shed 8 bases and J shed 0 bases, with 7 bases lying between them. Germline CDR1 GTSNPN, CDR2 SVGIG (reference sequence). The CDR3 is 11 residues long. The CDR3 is CAGSSNYGYTF. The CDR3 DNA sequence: TGTGCCGGGTCTTCTAACTATGGCTACACCTTC.

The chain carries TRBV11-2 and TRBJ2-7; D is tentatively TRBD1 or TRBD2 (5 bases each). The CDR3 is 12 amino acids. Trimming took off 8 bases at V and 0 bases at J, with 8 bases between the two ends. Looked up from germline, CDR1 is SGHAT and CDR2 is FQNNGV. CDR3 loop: CASGGSSYEQYF. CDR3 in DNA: TGTGCCAGCGGGGGAAGCTCCTACGAGCAGTACTTC.

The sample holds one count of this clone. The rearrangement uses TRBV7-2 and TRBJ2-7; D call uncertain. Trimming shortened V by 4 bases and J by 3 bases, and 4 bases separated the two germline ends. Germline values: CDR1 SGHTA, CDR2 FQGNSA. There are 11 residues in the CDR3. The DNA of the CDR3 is TGTGCCAGCAGCTCACACTACGAGCAGTACTTC. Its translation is CASSSHYEQYF.

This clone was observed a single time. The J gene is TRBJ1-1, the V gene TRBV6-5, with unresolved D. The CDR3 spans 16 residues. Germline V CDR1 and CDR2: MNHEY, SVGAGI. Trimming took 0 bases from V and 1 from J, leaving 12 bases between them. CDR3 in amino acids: CASSYSRWRTNTEAFF. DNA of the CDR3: TGTGCCAGCAGTTACTCGAGGTGGAGAACGAACACTGAAGCTTTCTTT.

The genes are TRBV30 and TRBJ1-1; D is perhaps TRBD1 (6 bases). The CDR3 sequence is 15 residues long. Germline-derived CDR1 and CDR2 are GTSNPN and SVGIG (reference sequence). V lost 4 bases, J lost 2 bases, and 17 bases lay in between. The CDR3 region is CAWTPKTGSNTEAFF. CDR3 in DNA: TGTGCCTGGACCCCTAAGACAGGTTCCAACACTGAAGCTTTCTTT. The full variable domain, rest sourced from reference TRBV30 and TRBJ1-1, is SQTIHQWPATLVQPVGSPLSLECTVEGTSNPNLYWYRQAAGRGLQLLFYSVGIGQISSEVPQNLSASRPQDRQFILSSKKLLLSDSGFYLCAWTPKTGSNTEAFFGQGTRLTVV.